The following is a TCR beta chain sequence with its context. Sequencing used immunoSEQ multiplex PCR; TCRdb keeps in-frame clones, though not all of them. Here the sample spans 150,000 to 200,000 clones, about 86% being singletons. The sample originates from a study of blood T cell repertoires in COVID-19. The CDR3 totals 15 residues. Trimming cost V 6 bases and J 10 bases; bases outside gene matches: 10. The germline CDR1 and CDR2 sequences are MNHEY and SVGAGI. The TCR originated in a human donor with acute or convalescent COVID-19. The donor label of this sample is uncertain. This chain uses TRBV6-5 with TRBJ1-6; TRBD1 matches at 9 bases. Sequencing was performed on peripheral blood. CDR3 region: CASRGSGQGFSPLHF. CDR3 sequence (DNA): TGTGCCAGCAGGGGGTCGGGACAGGGTTTCTCACCCCTCCACTTT.